This T cell receptor (beta chain) was identified in a study of cytomegalovirus exposure and HLA in healthy donors (dated by TCRdb to between 2016 and 2019). Context from the whole study: According to an earlier analysis of 587 of the donors, 200 million or so T cells yielded roughly 100 million unique TCR beta sequences and roughly 280 Gb of sequence data. Roughly 300 gigabases of sequencing data and approximately 80 million unique TCR sequences were included in an early release covering about 700 HLA-typed donors. Of the 398 genotyped donors, around 81% fell in the genetic ancestry cluster associated with self-reported Caucasian donors. The study aimed to test whether signatures of past pathogen exposure could be identified by cataloging public T cell receptors. The study profiled the T cell repertoires of about 640 subjects by immunosequencing and related them to cytomegalovirus serostatus. A separate validation cohort of 100 to 150 different subjects was used in addition to the approximately 640-subject first cohort. The study combined high-throughput TCR immunosequencing, statistical association of individual TCRs with disease status, and machine learning to predict cytomegalovirus infection status. In a later analysis, previously published TCR beta repertoires from 500 to 750 donors were re-analyzed and high-resolution HLA genotyping was added so that TCR occurrence patterns could be studied. Rather than drawing on any new phenotypic data, the later analysis identified candidate immune exposures from TCR beta sequences and the way those sequences occurred across donors. An earlier analysis of roughly 580 of the donors used high-throughput TCR beta sequencing to judge whether each TCR beta V gene segment behaved as functional or pseudogenic. Donor age, sex, ethnicity and CMV serostatus were compiled together with the repertoire data. A later genetic analysis took genome-wide SNP genotypes for about 65% of the roughly 670 donors and used that subset as a discovery cohort. All discovery cohort repertoires had been generated on a single sequencing platform. HLA typing covered class I and class II loci at four-digit resolution. The number of donors typed differed by locus, with 629-630 for A, B, C, DRB1 and DQB1, 522 for DQA1, over 600 for DPA1, and around 450 for DPB1. Because of strong linkage in the cohort, 4 to 6 DR-DQ haplotypes were treated as single units for association and clustering. Among several hundred genotyped donors of the cohort, an average of around 250,000 unique TCR beta nucleotide sequences was sequenced per donor, of which approximately 18% were non-productive. Overall results and qualifications from the work: Sequencing depth was assumed to be roughly uniform across donors in the presence/absence analyses, though that assumption may not hold. A later analysis reported that several top co-occurrence clusters appeared linked to parvovirus B19, influenza, CMV and Epstein-Barr virus. The study listed 150 to 200 TCR beta chains as associated with cytomegalovirus. In an earlier analysis of several hundred of the donors, most TCR beta V segments were observed in productive rearrangements about 87% or about 30% of the time, broadly matching IMGT annotations. The cohort was sequenced for TCR beta chains only, and without alpha or paired-chain data the features that could be detected were limited. A few of the identified cytomegalovirus-associated TCR beta chains were confirmed in vitro to be specific for cytomegalovirus antigens. Immune exposure information for the cohort was limited to CMV serostatus. Correlated functional status among segregating V segments might be attributable to linkage disequilibrium, but an unknown experimental factor could not be ruled out. Because counts were too low, 15 to 20 rarely observed V segments, including chromosome 9 orphons, were excluded from the earlier analysis of 587 of the donors. Compared with equally common non-associated chains, HLA-associated TCR beta chains in a later analysis were more clonally expanded and had lower generation probabilities. According to a later analysis, TCR association rates differed among HLA loci, with DRB1 alleles showing the most associated TCRs and HLA-C alleles showing the fewest. Some IMGT-functional V segments, including TRBV6-2 and TRBV6-3, could not be distinguished by the 87-base-pair reads and were therefore excluded. In a later genetic analysis, a missense DCLRE1C variant was associated with V-gene and J-gene trimming of TCR beta chains, and the association was replicated in an independent cohort. Assigning TCR associations to individual alleles was difficult when HLA alleles, especially DR and DQ, strongly co-occurred. Specific HLA alleles were associated with over 15,000 TCR beta sequences at a false discovery rate of 0.05 in a later analysis. In a later analysis, most CMV-associated TCR beta chains were found to appear HLA-restricted, with HLA associations seemingly driven largely by CMV exposure. While some public TCRs were present in many individuals, most TCR sequences turned up only very rarely across donors. The sequencing pipeline was judged likely to have produced a cluster of highly shared sequence variants as a technical artifact. In a later genetic analysis, fewer N-insertions in productive TCRs were reported among donors in an Asian-associated ancestry cluster than the roughly 710-donor mean. The classifier was reported to diagnose cytomegalovirus status with high specificity and sensitivity in both the original and validation cohorts. A further reported finding was that TCR beta sequences accurately predicted the HLA-A and HLA-B alleles for most subjects in the first cohort. Because HLA typing was unavailable for some donors at each locus, only the typed subset was used in association tests. According to the authors, the approach could potentially be generalized to other disease states and immunological phenotypes.

Based on the germline V gene, the CDR1 and CDR2 sequences are MGHDK and SYGVNS. Relative to germline, V is 5 bases shorter and J is 7 bases shorter, with 12 bases between their ends. Reading from cysteine to phenylalanine, the CDR3 counts 14 amino acids. Only the CDR3 portion is preserved as DNA: 42 bases, with reading frame beginning at the first base. As to this clone: The antigen this receptor binds is unknown. Per-base qualities were not stored, and no clone one base away is much larger.

In total, roughly 670 healthy bone marrow donors made up the cohort. All cohort members were sampled while nominally healthy, although unrecorded immune exposures were likely present. The donor was CMV seropositive and was included in the group of about 290 seropositive cohort members. Each donor provided a peripheral blood sample, and peripheral blood mononuclear cells were used for TCR beta sequencing. The Qiagen DNeasy Blood Extraction Kit was used to extract genomic DNA from the blood cell samples. Receptor amplification or capture employed the immunoSEQ multiplex PCR assay. The multiplex PCR relied on a mix of 60 forward primers for TCR Vbeta segments and 13 reverse primers for TCR Jbeta segments. The CDR3 region of rearranged TCR beta genes was amplified from genomic DNA by a multiplex PCR assay. On the Illumina HiSeq System, the amplified TCR beta libraries were sequenced as 87-base-pair reads. The study's own analysis went as follows. In a later analysis, tens of millions of unique TCR beta chains were counted across the roughly 610 repertoires, and around 10 million of these chains were shared by at least two donors. Raw reads were error-corrected and collapsed into unique sequences with a nearest-neighbor algorithm that merged closely related sequences to remove PCR and sequencing errors. CDR3 sequences were aligned to IMGT reference sequences to assign V, D and J gene segments. Each retained sequence needed at least a six-nucleotide match to both a V gene segment and a J gene segment. A rearrangement was called productive if the CDR3 had no stop codons and remained in frame with V and J, and every other rearrangement was called non-productive. CDR3 was defined by IMGT convention, running from the second conserved V-encoded cysteine to the conserved J-encoded phenylalanine. In an earlier analysis of around 570 of the donors, sequences lacking an unambiguous match to a single V gene segment were excluded. An earlier analysis of some 500 of the donors classified V segments as functional when productive rearrangements were above 56.7% and as segregating when the standard deviation between donors was above 5%. To diagnose cytomegalovirus status from the catalog of TCR beta chain sequences, a statistical classification framework was built. In a later analysis, TCR nucleotide sequences were compared against IMGT/GENE-DB human TR gene sequences so that V and J genes could be assigned. In a later analysis, CDR3 sequences and most-parsimonious VDJ recombination scenarios were assigned using the TCRdist pipeline. A later analysis defined each TCR beta chain by its CDR3 amino acid sequence plus V-gene family, and excluded reads lacking a unique V-gene family. As a way to deal with suspected cross-contamination and a sequencing artifact, a later analysis dropped roughly 620 nucleotide sequences that were highly shared and had low generation probability. In a later analysis, a clonal expansion index was calculated for each public chain from normalized within-repertoire ranks of inferred template counts. In a later analysis, generation probabilities were computed with a VDJ recombination model fitted to out-of-frame rearrangements, and the resulting probabilities were checked against IGoR. A later analysis scored TCR-TCR, TCR-HLA and TCR-CMV co-occurrence with hypergeometric tests, applying a repertoire-size bias correction to TCR pairs. In a later analysis, false discovery rates were estimated by permuting HLA or CMV assignments 20 times. In a later analysis, co-occurring TCRs were grouped using DBSCAN, and TCRdist sequence similarity was added for clustering within HLA-allele-positive subsets. Co-occurrence clustering excluded repertoires with fewer than 30,000 or more than 120,000 public chains, plus five with anomalous nucleotide sharing. What TCRdb holds here is the immuneACCESS table cut down to in-frame rearrangements. Part of the clones is not present; checked against another copy, under half of the missing clones reflect an unresolved V gene, and the others are unexplained. V, J and clone size were drawn from that table, and D and trimming were deduced from the DNA. A total of around 160,000 clones appear in this sample, roughly 79% of them only once. Jointly, the top ten make up around 15% of the sample.

This clonotype was obtained from a man in his forties or fifties in good health and CMV-seropositive. The rearranged chain carries TRBV25-1 and TRBJ1-6; the D gene is perhaps TRBD1, on 5 matching bases. Sample: PBMCs. CDR3 loop: CASSQGSGNSPLHF. The DNA reads as follows: TGTGCCAGCAGTCAGGGTTCGGGCAATTCACCCCTCCACTTT.